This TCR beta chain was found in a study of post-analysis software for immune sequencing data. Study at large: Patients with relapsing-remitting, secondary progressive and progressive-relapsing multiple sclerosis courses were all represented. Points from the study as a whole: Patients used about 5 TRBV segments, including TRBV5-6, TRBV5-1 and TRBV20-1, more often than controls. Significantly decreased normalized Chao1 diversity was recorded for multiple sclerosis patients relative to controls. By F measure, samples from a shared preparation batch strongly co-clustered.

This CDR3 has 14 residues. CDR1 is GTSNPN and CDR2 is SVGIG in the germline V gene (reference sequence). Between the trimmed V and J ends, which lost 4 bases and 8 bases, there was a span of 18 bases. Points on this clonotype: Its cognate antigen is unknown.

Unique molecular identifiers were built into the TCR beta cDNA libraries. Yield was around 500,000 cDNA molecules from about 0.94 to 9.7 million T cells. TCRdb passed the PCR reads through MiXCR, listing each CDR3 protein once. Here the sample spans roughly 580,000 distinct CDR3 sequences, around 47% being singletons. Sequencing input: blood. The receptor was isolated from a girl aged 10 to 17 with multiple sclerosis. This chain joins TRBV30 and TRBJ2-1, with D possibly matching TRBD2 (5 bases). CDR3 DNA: TGTGCCTGGACCTGGAGACGGGAAGTCCATGAGCAGTTCTTC. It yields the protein CAWTWRREVHEQFF.